This T cell receptor (beta chain) was retrieved from a study of control samples from healthy donors and cancer patients. There are 15 residues in the CDR3. Germline V lookup: CDR1 SGHDT, CDR2 YYEEEE. The ends were cut back, 0 bases at V and 8 bases at J, with 12 bases in the middle. Here immunoSEQ multiplex PCR was the method, and the copy in TCRdb shows in-frame clones only, minus some. Of 130,000 or so clones in the sample, roughly 90% were seen once. V and J are TRBV5-6 and TRBJ1-6, with D hard to call. The receptor comes from a man between 50 and 59 years old in good health. Sequencing was performed on blood. CDR3 sequence reads: CASSLEARFYSPLHF. The CDR3 DNA is TGTGCCAGCAGCTTGGAGGCCAGGTTCTATTCACCCCTCCACTTT.